This entry features one T cell receptor beta chain sequence. The antigen is not known. PCR involved 60 Vbeta and 13 Jbeta primers. The table came from immunoSEQ multiplex PCR; TCRdb's copy has only in-frame clones and leaves some out. The sample holds roughly 160,000 clones, around 82% seen once. The entry originates in a study of cytomegalovirus exposure and HLA in healthy donors. Findings of the study overall: There were a few CMV-associated chains whose specificity for CMV antigens was confirmed in vitro.

This CDR3 has 15 residues. The chain couples TRBV1 to TRBJ2-7; TRBD2 is taken as the D call from the table, unchecked against the DNA. TRBV1 is noted as a pseudogene. The sequenced sample consisted of PBMCs. The receptor was isolated from a man aged 50-59 years in good health and CMV-seropositive. CDR3 sequence reads: CTSSHALTTSLEQYF. CDR3 in DNA: TGCACCAGCAGCCACGCTCTGACTACTTCTCTCGAGCAGTACTTC.